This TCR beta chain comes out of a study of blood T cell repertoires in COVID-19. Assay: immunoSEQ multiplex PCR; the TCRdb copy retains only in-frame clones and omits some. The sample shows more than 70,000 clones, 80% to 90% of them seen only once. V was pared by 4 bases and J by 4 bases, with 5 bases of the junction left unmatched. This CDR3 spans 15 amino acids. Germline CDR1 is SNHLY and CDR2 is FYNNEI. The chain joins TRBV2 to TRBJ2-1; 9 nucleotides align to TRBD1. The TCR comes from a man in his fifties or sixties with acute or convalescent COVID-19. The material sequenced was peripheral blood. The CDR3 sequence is CASSAGTGQYNEQFF. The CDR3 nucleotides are TGTGCCAGCAGTGCCGGGACAGGGCAGTACAATGAGCAGTTCTTC.